This T cell receptor (beta chain) was captured in a study of blood T cell repertoires in COVID-19. For the study at large: Spain, Italy and the United States supplied samples that represented acute and convalescent COVID-19. Sources were T cells, B-cell-depleted T cells, or PBMCs; the material itself was cDNA or gDNA.

TCRdb's copy holds only in-frame clones and misses some; the assay was immunoSEQ multiplex PCR. The data show some 45,000 clones, nearly 80% seen once. The CDR3 totals 14 residues. Trimming removed 5 bases from V and 3 bases from J, with 14 bases in between. Germline V gene sequence: CDR1 MNHEY, CDR2 SVGEGT. The genes are TRBV6-2 or TRBV6-3 and TRBJ2-7; maybe TRBD1 (6 bases). Material: peripheral blood. The TCR sequence derives from a man between 65 and 85 years old with acute or convalescent COVID-19. For the CDR3, the DNA is TGTGCCAGCAGTCCGACAGGCCGAAACTACGAGCAGTACTTC. As protein: CASSPTGRNYEQYF.